The 7 T cell receptor beta chains presented below share a single source sample, sequenced in a study of T cells after yellow fever vaccination (dated by TCRdb to the late 2010s). The method was 5' RACE. Sequencing instrument: Illumina NovaSeq 6000. The public sequencing data were trimmed at Q25 with fastp and processed into clonotypes with MiXCR by TCRdb, which kept only in-frame beta chains. Entries that share a CDR3 protein sequence are merged under the most common genes and DNA. The sample table shows about 340,000 distinct CDR3 sequences, and approximately 13% are seen once. The ten largest make up more than 3% of the sample. Per the publication, the treatment or condition label means: live attenuated yellow fever vaccine strain. Sequenced material: CD4+ T cells sorted from PBMCs, taken 15 days after the yellow fever booster vaccination. The receptors shown here come from a man aged 18-30 years who received the YFV17D yellow fever vaccine.

The table lists this clonotype with many counts. The chain is built from TRBV5-1 and TRBJ2-3; maybe TRBD1 (5 bases). CDR1 SGHRS and CDR2 YFSETQ come from the germline V gene. Trimming removed 4 bases at V and 4 bases at J, with 13 bases between. CDR3 length: 14 residues. The CDR3 loop is CASSTHLGPDTQYF. DNA of the CDR3: TGCGCCAGCAGCACGCATCTGGGGCCAGATACGCAGTATTTT.

In DNA form, the CDR3 reads TGCGCCAGCAGCCAAGTCGCGGGGGGCTCCTACAATGAGCAGTTCTTC. This gives the protein CASSQVAGGSYNEQFF. This chain connects TRBV4-1 to TRBJ2-1; TRBD2 matches at 8 bases. This CDR3 has 16 residues. The ends lost 1 base at V and 0 bases at J; junction bases unmatched: 2. Germline V CDR1 and CDR2: MGHRA, YSYEKL.

The chain joins TRBV4-1 to TRBJ1-6; 8 bases line up with TRBD1. The CDR3 is 17 residues long. Germline V gene data show CDR1 as MGHRA and CDR2 as YSYEKL. The trim removed 4 bases at V and 6 bases at J, leaving 11 bases unmatched. The CDR3 is CASSRSGPGTGNSPLHF. The CDR3 DNA is TGCGCCAGCAGCCGCTCCGGGCCAGGGACAGGTAATTCACCCCTCCACTTT.

This clonotype was seen many times. The chain is built from TRBV9 and TRBJ2-3; 10 positions agree with TRBD2. V shed 0 bases, J shed 5 bases, and the junction held 6 bases outside the gene matches. The CDR3 contains 16 residues. The germline gives CDR1 SGDLS, CDR2 YYNGEE. CDR3 amino acids: CASSVGVAGGVDTQYF. In DNA, the CDR3 is TGTGCCAGCAGCGTAGGGGTAGCGGGGGGTGTAGATACGCAGTATTTT.

The V gene is TRBV6-2 or TRBV6-3, the J gene TRBJ1-5, with D possibly TRBD1 on 5 matching bases. This CDR3 region has 13 residues. Germline V CDR1 and CDR2: MNHEY, SVGEGT. Trimming took off 0 bases at V and 7 bases at J, with 7 bases between the two ends. CDR3 residues: CASSYSGVQPQHF. The CDR3 region has the DNA TGTGCCAGCAGTTACTCGGGGGTACAGCCCCAGCATTTT.

This clonotype was observed a handful of times. The rearrangement joins TRBV9 to TRBJ1-5; 7 nucleotides align to TRBD1. The V and J ends lost 2 bases and 4 bases, in that order; junction bases with no gene match: 3. Germline CDR1 and CDR2: SGDLS and YYNGEE. The CDR3 runs to 14 residues. The CDR3 reads CASSVTGVNQPQHF. The CDR3 nucleotides are TGTGCCAGCAGCGTTACAGGGGTGAATCAGCCCCAGCATTTT.

Only a few counts were recorded for this clonotype. The rearrangement joins TRBV5-1 to TRBJ1-1, with 8 bases fitting TRBD1. The CDR3 sequence is 15 residues long. V lost 4 bases, J lost 4 bases, and 9 bases stayed unmatched. Per germline, CDR1 SGHRS and CDR2 YFSETQ. As DNA, the CDR3 is TGCGCCAGCAGCGGAGGACAGGGTCCACTCACTGAAGCTTTCTTT. It yields the protein CASSGGQGPLTEAFF.